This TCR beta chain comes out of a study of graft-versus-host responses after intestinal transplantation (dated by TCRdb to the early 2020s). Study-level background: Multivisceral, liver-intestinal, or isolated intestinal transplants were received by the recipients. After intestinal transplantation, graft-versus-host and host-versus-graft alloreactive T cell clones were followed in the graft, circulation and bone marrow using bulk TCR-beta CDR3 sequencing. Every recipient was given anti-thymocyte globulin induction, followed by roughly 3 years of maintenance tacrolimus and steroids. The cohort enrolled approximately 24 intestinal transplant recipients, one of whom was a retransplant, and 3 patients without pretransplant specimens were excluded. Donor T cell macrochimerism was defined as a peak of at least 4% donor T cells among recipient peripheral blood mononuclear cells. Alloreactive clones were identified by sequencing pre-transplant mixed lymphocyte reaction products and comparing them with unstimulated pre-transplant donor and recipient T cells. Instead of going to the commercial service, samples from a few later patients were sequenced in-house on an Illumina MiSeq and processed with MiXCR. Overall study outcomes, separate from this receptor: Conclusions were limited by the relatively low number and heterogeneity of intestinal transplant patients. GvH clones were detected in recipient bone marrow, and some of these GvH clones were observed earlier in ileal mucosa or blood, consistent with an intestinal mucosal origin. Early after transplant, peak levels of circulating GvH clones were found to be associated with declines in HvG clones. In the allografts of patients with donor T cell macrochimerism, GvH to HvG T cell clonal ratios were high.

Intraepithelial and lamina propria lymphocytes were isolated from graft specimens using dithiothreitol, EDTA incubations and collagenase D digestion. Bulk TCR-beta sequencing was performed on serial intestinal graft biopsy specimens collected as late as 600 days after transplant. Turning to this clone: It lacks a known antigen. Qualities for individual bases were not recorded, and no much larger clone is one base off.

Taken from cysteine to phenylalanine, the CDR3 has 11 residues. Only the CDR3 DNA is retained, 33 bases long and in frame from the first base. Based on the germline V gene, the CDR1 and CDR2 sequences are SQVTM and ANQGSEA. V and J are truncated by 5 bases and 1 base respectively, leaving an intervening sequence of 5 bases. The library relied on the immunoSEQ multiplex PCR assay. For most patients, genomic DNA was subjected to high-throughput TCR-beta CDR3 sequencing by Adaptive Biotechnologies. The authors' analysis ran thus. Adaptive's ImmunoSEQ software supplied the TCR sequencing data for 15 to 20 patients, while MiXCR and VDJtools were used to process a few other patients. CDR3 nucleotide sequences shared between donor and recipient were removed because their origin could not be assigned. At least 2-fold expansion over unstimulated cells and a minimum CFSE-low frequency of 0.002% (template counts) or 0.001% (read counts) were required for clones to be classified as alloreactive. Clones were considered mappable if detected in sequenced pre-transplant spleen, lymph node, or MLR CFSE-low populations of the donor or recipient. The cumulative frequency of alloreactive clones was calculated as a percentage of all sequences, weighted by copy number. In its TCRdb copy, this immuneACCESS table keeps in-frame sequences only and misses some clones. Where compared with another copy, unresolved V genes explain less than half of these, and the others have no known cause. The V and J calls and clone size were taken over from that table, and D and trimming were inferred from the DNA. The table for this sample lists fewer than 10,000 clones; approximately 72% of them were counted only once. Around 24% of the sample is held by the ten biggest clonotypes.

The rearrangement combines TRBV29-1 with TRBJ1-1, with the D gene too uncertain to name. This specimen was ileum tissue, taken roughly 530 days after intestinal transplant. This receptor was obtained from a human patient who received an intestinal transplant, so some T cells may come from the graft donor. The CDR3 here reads CSVQGNTEAFF. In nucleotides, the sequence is TGCAGCGTTCAAGGGAACACTGAAGCTTTCTTT.